Listed below are T cell receptor beta chains from one sample, sequenced in a study of T cell responses to AZD1222 COVID-19 vaccine. Libraries were prepared by immunoSEQ multiplex PCR; TCRdb keeps only in-frame clonotypes and omits some of them. The sample includes about 150,000 clones, 88% of them seen just once. The starting material was peripheral blood, obtained on day 0 of AZD1222 vaccination. These receptors all come from an adult in good health. Each CDR3 is given with its conserved first and last residue. A D gene is named only where the DNA matches it firmly. Where a row states a size, it is once, few, many or the class of an expanded clone; other rows omit it.

D gene	clone size	J gene	V gene	CDR3 protein	CDR3 DNA
.	.	TRBJ2-5	TRBV6-2/TRBV6-3	CASSYSLGHLQETQYF	TGTGCCAGCAGTTACAGTCTGGGACACCTACAAGAGACCCAGTACTTC
TRBD1	.	TRBJ1-6	TRBV6-5	CASSREGQVNSPLHF	TGTGCCAGCAGTAGGGAGGGACAGGTTAATTCACCCCTCCACTTT
.	.	TRBJ1-6	TRBV10-3	CAGRQREVGSPLHF	TGTGCCGGAAGACAGAGGGAAGTTGGTTCACCCCTCCACTTT
TRBD1	.	TRBJ2-7	TRBV7-9	CASSRVRGPYEQYF	TGTGCCAGCAGCCGGGTGAGGGGGCCGTACGAGCAGTACTTC
.	.	TRBJ2-1	TRBV2	CASTVQQGIGGFF	TGTGCCAGCACGGTACAGCAGGGTATAGGCGGGTTCTTC
.	.	TRBJ1-5	TRBV7-2	CASSRDRNNQPQHF	TGTGCCAGCAGCCGCGACAGGAACAATCAGCCCCAGCATTTT
.	.	TRBJ1-4	TRBV14	CASSQDPVGLGEKLFF	TGTGCCAGCAGCCAAGATCCGGTAGGGTTAGGCGAAAAACTGTTTTTT
TRBD1	.	TRBJ2-5	TRBV15	CATSRRQGEKTQYF	TGTGCCACCAGCAGAAGACAGGGTGAGAAGACCCAGTACTTC
TRBD1	.	TRBJ1-1	TRBV10-2	CASSIWDRGDTEAFF	TGCGCCAGCAGTATTTGGGACAGGGGGGACACTGAAGCTTTCTTT
.	.	TRBJ2-7	TRBV2	CASSGSSGWYEQYF	TGTGCCAGCAGTGGCAGTTCGGGCTGGTACGAGCAGTACTTC
TRBD2	.	TRBJ2-3	TRBV3-1/TRBV3-2	CASSQYAGGAIDTQYF	TGTGCCAGCAGCCAATATGCGGGGGGGGCCATAGATACGCAGTATTTT
.	.	TRBJ1-4	TRBV29-1	CSVGGKGEKLFF	TGCAGCGTTGGAGGGAAAGGGGAAAAACTGTTTTTT
.	.	TRBJ1-3	TRBV25-1	CASSRAGGNTIYF	TGTGCCAGCTCCCGGGCTGGTGGAAACACCATATATTTT
TRBD2	few	TRBJ2-2	TRBV7-3	CASSETSGGTGELFF	TGTGCCAGCAGCGAGACTAGCGGGGGCACCGGGGAGCTGTTTTTT
TRBD2	once	TRBJ2-3	TRBV7-9	CASSFGGTDTQYF	TGTGCCAGCAGCTTCGGGGGGACAGATACGCAGTATTTT
.	.	TRBJ1-2	TRBV6-5	CASSYSSSSTNYGYTF	TGTGCCAGCAGTTACTCGAGTAGCAGTACTAACTATGGCTACACCTTC
.	.	TRBJ1-2	TRBV6-4	CASSAGNYGYTF	TGTGCCAGCAGTGCAGGGAACTATGGCTACACCTTC
TRBD2	few	TRBJ2-7	TRBV20-1	CSASLAGRYEQYF	TGCAGTGCTAGTTTAGCGGGCCGCTACGAGCAGTACTTC
.	.	TRBJ2-2	TRBV21-1	CASSRSKGRNTGELFF	TGTGCCAGCAGCCGCAGCAAGGGGCGGAACACCGGGGAGCTGTTTTTT
TRBD1	few	TRBJ1-6	TRBV2	CASSQGQAGASPLHF	TGTGCCAGCAGTCAGGGACAGGCCGGGGCGTCACCCCTCCACTTT
.	.	TRBJ1-2	TRBV5-6	CASSLRPNYGYTF	TGTGCCAGCAGCTTGAGACCTAACTATGGCTACACCTTC
.	.	TRBJ2-2	TRBV7-2	CASTPRNTGELFF	TGTGCCAGCACCCCCAGAAACACCGGGGAGCTGTTTTTT
.	.	TRBJ2-5	TRBV12-3/TRBV12-4	CASSAGTEETQYF	TGTGCCAGCAGCGCGGGGACGGAGGAGACCCAGTACTTC
TRBD1	.	TRBJ1-4	TRBV2	CASRPGTGTATNEKLFF	TGTGCCAGCAGGCCCGGGACAGGCACCGCAACTAATGAAAAACTGTTTTTT
.	.	TRBJ2-1	TRBV6-1	CASSELGGYYNEQFF	TGTGCCAGCAGTGAACTCGGTGGGTACTACAATGAGCAGTTCTTC
TRBD1	.	TRBJ1-4	TRBV11-3	CAKRRGPVRLFF	TGTGCAAAGCGGAGGGGGCCCGTCCGACTGTTTTTT
.	.	TRBJ1-2	TRBV5-1	CASSEIGGYGYTF	TGCGCCAGCAGCGAGATAGGGGGCTATGGCTACACCTTC
TRBD2	.	TRBJ2-5	TRBV5-4	CASSPGLAGGNWETQYF	TGTGCCAGCAGCCCCGGACTAGCGGGGGGCAATTGGGAGACCCAGTACTTC
.	.	TRBJ1-6	TRBV5-1	CASSLDPGQDSPLHF	TGCGCCAGCAGCTTGGATCCCGGGCAGGATTCACCCCTCCACTTT
.	.	TRBJ2-1	TRBV12-5	CASGPQGYNEQFF	TGTGCTAGTGGCCCACAGGGATACAATGAGCAGTTCTTC
.	.	TRBJ1-1	TRBV7-8	CASSLAEGRTEAFF	TGTGCCAGCAGCTTAGCGGAGGGCCGCACTGAAGCTTTCTTT
.	few	TRBJ2-2	TRBV18	CASSMNTGELFF	TGTGCCAGCTCAATGAACACCGGGGAGCTGTTTTTT
TRBD1	.	TRBJ2-7	TRBV19	CATNRGQGAYEQYF	TGTGCCACGAATCGGGGACAGGGGGCTTACGAGCAGTACTTC
.	.	TRBJ2-1	TRBV6-2/TRBV6-3	CASSLVGAINEQFF	TGTGCCAGCAGTTTAGTGGGGGCCATCAATGAGCAGTTCTTC
.	.	TRBJ1-1	TRBV12-3/TRBV12-4	CASSPGGGPSF	TGTGCCAGCAGCCCGGGAGGGGGACCCTCCTTT